Listed here are 21 T cell receptor beta chains from one sample, sequenced in a study of blood T cell repertoires in COVID-19. Profiled with immunoSEQ multiplex PCR; TCRdb holds only in-frame clones, not every one. The data show 350,000 to 400,000 clones, 88% seen once. Sequenced: PBMCs or T cells enriched from blood (not recorded which). These receptors all stem from a woman aged 18-29 years who had recovered from COVID-19.

The genes are TRBV5-1 and TRBJ1-6; TRBD1 agrees at 9 bases. Looked up from germline, CDR1 is SGHRS and CDR2 is YFSETQ. The V and J ends lost 4 bases and 8 bases, in that order; junction bases with no gene match: 7. The CDR3 sequence is 15 residues long. Here the CDR3 reads CASSPGQGKYSPLHF. The DNA for the CDR3 is TGCGCCAGCAGCCCTGGACAGGGGAAGTATTCACCCCTCCACTTT.

The chain combines TRBV29-1 with TRBJ2-1; the match to TRBD2 covers 7 bases. V gave up 0 bases and J gave up 9 bases; unmatched junction bases: 8. The CDR3 spans 14 residues. Germline loops: CDR1 SQVTM, CDR2 ANQGSEA. Here the CDR3 DNA reads TGCAGCGTTGAAGATCGGCTAGCGGTCGGTGAGCAGTTCTTC. Translated: CSVEDRLAVGEQFF.

The chain couples TRBV10-3 to TRBJ2-3; D possibly corresponds to TRBD1 (7 bases). With 6 bases removed from V and 2 bases from J, the gap between germline ends came to 15 bases. The CDR3 is made up of 15 amino acids. Germline lookup yields CDR1 ENHRY and CDR2 SYGVKD. The CDR3 DNA reads TGTGCCATCAGCCGACAGGGAGGAATCACAGATACGCAGTATTTT. This encodes CAISRQGGITDTQYF.

V and J are TRBV5-1 and TRBJ2-3; D is unresolved. The CDR3 is made up of 13 amino acids. The V end was cut by 4 bases, the J end by 4 bases, with 10 bases between. CDR1 is SGHRS, CDR2 YFSETQ, per germline. CDR3 nucleotides: TGCGCCAGCAGCGCTGCTAGTTCAGATACGCAGTATTTT. Its translation is CASSAASSDTQYF.

The genes are TRBV3-1 (or the pseudogene TRBV3-2) and TRBJ1-2; D not resolved. This CDR3 is 15 amino acids long. Germline CDR1 is LGHDT and CDR2 is YNNKEL (reference sequence). V lost 0 bases to trimming and J lost 2 bases, with 10 bases between them. CDR3: CASSQEKLINYGYTF. CDR3 coding DNA: TGTGCCAGCAGCCAAGAGAAGCTTATCAACTATGGCTACACCTTC.

Of note for this clone: A junction boundary mismatches the germline segment, possibly from a read error. This rearrangement joins TRBV27 to TRBJ1-1, with D uncertain. The CDR3 length is 11 residues. Germline V lookup: CDR1 MNHEY, CDR2 SMNVEV (reference sequence). The CDR3 is CASSRNSEAFF. CDR3 sequence (DNA): TGTGCCAGCAGCCGAAACAGTGAAGCTTTCTTT.

The V call is TRBV6-2 or TRBV6-3, the J call TRBJ1-5; 7 bases agree with TRBD1. J was trimmed by 8 bases and V by 7 bases; bases with no gene match: 8. This CDR3 region has 13 residues. CDR1 MNHEY and CDR2 SVGEGT come from the germline V gene. The CDR3 here is CASTPGDSKPQHF. CDR3 coding DNA: TGTGCCAGCACCCCCGGGGACAGCAAGCCCCAGCATTTT.

V usage is TRBV6-5 and J usage is TRBJ1-3; no firm D call. V lost 7 bases, J lost 0 bases, and 10 bases lay in between. This CDR3 region has 14 residues. The germline CDR1 and CDR2 sequences are MNHEY and SVGAGI. The CDR3 DNA reads TGTGCCAGCAAACGACGGAGCTCTGGAAACACCATATATTTT. Amino acids: CASKRRSSGNTIYF.

The chain links TRBV30 to TRBJ1-3; D ambiguous. V lost 2 bases and J lost 1, with 6 bases in between. CDR3 length equals 13 residues. Germline lookup yields CDR1 GTSNPN and CDR2 SVGIG (reference sequence). The CDR3 loop reads CAWSSGSGNTIYF. DNA of the CDR3: TGTGCCTGGAGTTCGGGATCTGGAAACACCATATATTTT.

V and J are TRBV7-9 and TRBJ2-1; TRBD2 matches 8 bases. This CDR3 region has 15 residues. The germline V gene encodes CDR1 SEHNR and CDR2 FQNEAQ (reference sequence). The V segment lost 5 bases and the J segment 8 bases; nucleotides outside the gene matches: 11. CDR3 sequence (DNA): TGTGCCAGCAGCCCGTCCGGGACTAGGCTCCATGAGCAGTTCTTC. It translates to CASSPSGTRLHEQFF.

The chain joins TRBV12-5 to TRBJ1-1; perhaps TRBD1 as D (5 bases). This CDR3 has 16 amino acids. V lost 8 bases to trimming and J lost 4 bases, with 23 bases between them. The germline V gene has CDR1 LGHNT and CDR2 FRNRAP. CDR3 sequence: CASSNEYYGGSTEAFF. CDR3 DNA: TGTGCTAGTAGTAACGAATATTACGGGGGGAGCACTGAAGCTTTCTTT. Complete variable domain (other parts from reference TRBV12-5 and TRBJ1-1): DARVTQTPRHKVTEMGQEVTMRCQPILGHNTVFWYRQTMMQGLELLAYFRNRAPLDDSGMPKDRFSAEMPDATLATLKIQPSEPRDSAVYFCASSNEYYGGSTEAFFGQGTRLTVV.

The rearrangement uses TRBV5-5 and TRBJ1-3; tentatively, D is TRBD1 (6 bases). The germline V gene has CDR1 SGHKS and CDR2 YYEKEE (reference sequence). The CDR3 consists of 15 residues. Trimming pared 3 bases from V and 2 bases from J, leaving 12 bases between. The CDR3 protein is CASSSEQGPGNTIYF. CDR3 nucleotides: TGTGCCAGCAGCTCGGAGCAGGGGCCTGGAAACACCATATATTTT. Full variable domain (rest looked up from reference TRBV5-5 and TRBJ1-3): DAGVTQSPTHLIKTRGQQVTLRCSPISGHKSVSWYQQVLGQGPQFIFQYYEKEERGRGNFPDRFSARQFPNYSSELNVNALLLGDSALYLCASSSEQGPGNTIYFGEGSWLTVV.

This chain links TRBV10-3 with TRBJ2-4, with 7 bases matching TRBD1. V shed 6 bases, J shed 1 base, and the junction held 9 bases outside the gene matches. Germline CDR1 is ENHRY and CDR2 is SYGVKD. The CDR3 loop spans 16 amino acids. CDR3: CAISPTGYEAKNIQYF. The CDR3 DNA follows: TGTGCCATCAGCCCGACAGGGTACGAGGCCAAAAACATTCAGTACTTC.

In its sample, this clone was seen a few times. The CDR3 ends on some other residue instead of the conserved phenylalanine or tryptophan, so this is likely a read error. No DNA is shown, since the ends of the CDR3 on it are uncertain; the CDR3 is the one TCRdb lists. V and J are TRBV5-1 and TRBJ1-2. The CDR3 is 8 amino acids in total, end residues counted. The V gene's germline CDR1 is SGHRS and CDR2 YFSETQ. CDR3 region: CASSLGRT.

J is TRBJ1-2 and V is TRBV11-1; 8 bases align to TRBD1. The V segment lost 4 bases and the J segment 6 bases; nucleotides outside the gene matches: 1. The germline CDR1 and CDR2 sequences are SGHAT and FQDESV (reference sequence). CDR3 size: 12 residues. The CDR3 nucleotides are TGTGCCAGCAGCTCAGGGGGCAATGGCTACACCTTC. Its translation is CASSSGGNGYTF.

The rearrangement uses TRBV15 and TRBJ1-1, with D hard to call. Trimming left V 0 bases short and J 2 bases short, with 4 bases between. The CDR3 length is 13 residues. Germline CDR1 LNHNV, CDR2 YYDKDF (reference sequence). Here the CDR3 DNA reads TGTGCCACCAGCAGAGATCTAAACACTGAAGCTTTCTTT. Translating it yields CATSRDLNTEAFF.

This chain links TRBV2 with TRBJ1-2, with TRBD1 identical over 10 bases. The germline V gene encodes CDR1 SNHLY and CDR2 FYNNEI. V was pared by 7 bases and J by 3 bases, with 8 bases of the junction left unmatched. CDR3 size: 15 residues. CDR3 sequence: CASTTATGGYYGYTF. CDR3 bases: TGTGCCAGCACCACTGCGACAGGGGGCTACTATGGCTACACCTTC.

This chain connects TRBV6-5 to TRBJ1-6; 7 bases are shared with TRBD1. The CDR3 has 16 amino acids. Unmatched junction bases numbered 9, after V lost 3 bases and J lost 7 bases. The germline CDR1 and CDR2 sequences are MNHEY and SVGAGI. The CDR3 reads CASSYSEYRGNSPLHF. Here the CDR3 DNA reads TGTGCCAGCAGTTATTCGGAATACAGGGGAAATTCACCCCTCCACTTT.

Of note for this clone: This same CDR3 is encoded by further DNA sequences in the sample. The chain couples TRBV19 to TRBJ2-5; maybe TRBD1 (6 bases). The CDR3 is 14 residues long. With 2 bases removed from V and 3 bases from J, the gap between germline ends came to 10 bases. Germline V lookup: CDR1 LNHDA, CDR2 SQIVND (reference sequence). The CDR3, as DNA: TGTGCCAGTAGTATACGTCAGGGGAAAGAGACCCAGTACTTC. Its translation: CASSIRQGKETQYF.

The chain links TRBV5-6 to TRBJ1-2; no definite D call. Trimming took off 2 bases at V and 3 bases at J, with 2 bases between the two ends. The CDR3 sequence is 11 residues long. CDR1 is SGHDT, CDR2 YYEEEE, per germline. The CDR3 DNA follows: TGTGCCAGCAGCTTCGACTATGGCTACACCTTC. It yields the protein CASSFDYGYTF.

The chain combines TRBV6-2 or TRBV6-3 with TRBJ1-5, with 7 positions matching TRBD1. Losses at the gene ends were 4 bases for V and 8 bases for J; bases not matched to a gene: 8. The CDR3 length is 14 residues. Germline CDR1 reads MNHEY; CDR2 reads SVGEGT. CDR3 sequence reads: CASSFPQGWEPQHF. CDR3 in DNA: TGTGCCAGCAGTTTCCCACAGGGGTGGGAGCCCCAGCATTTT.